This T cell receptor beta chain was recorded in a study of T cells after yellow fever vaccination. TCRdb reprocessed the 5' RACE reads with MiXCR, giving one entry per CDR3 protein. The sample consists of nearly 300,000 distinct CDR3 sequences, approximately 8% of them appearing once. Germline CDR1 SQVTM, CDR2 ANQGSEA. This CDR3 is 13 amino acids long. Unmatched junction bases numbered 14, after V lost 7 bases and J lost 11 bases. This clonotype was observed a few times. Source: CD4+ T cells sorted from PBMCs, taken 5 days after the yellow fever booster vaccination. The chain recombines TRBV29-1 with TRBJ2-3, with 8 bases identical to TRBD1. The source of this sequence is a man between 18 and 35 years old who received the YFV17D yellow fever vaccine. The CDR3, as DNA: TGCAGCGGTGGACAGGGTTCGGGGGTGGGGCAGTATTTT. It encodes CSGGQGSGVGQYF.